The T cell receptor (beta chain) described here comes from a study of T cells in localized non-small cell lung cancer. V dropped 3 bases and J dropped 1 base, with 13 bases sitting between them. Germline V CDR1 and CDR2: WNHNN, SYGVQD (reference sequence). This CDR3 contains 17 residues. Generated by immunoSEQ multiplex PCR, the TCRdb table keeps only in-frame clones and is missing some. The sample records several thousand clones, roughly 86% being singletons. Study-wide results and limits: Maximal T cell clonality occurred in uninvolved adjacent lung, with tumor ranking below it.

With respect to this clone: Antigen: not known.

The chain joins TRBV10-1 to TRBJ2-6; no clear D. This sample comprised peripheral blood, obtained before any cancer treatment. The origin of this receptor is a female donor aged 60 or older with stage II squamous cell lung carcinoma. The CDR3 DNA follows: TGCGCCAGCAGTGAAGGGAATTGGGGTTCTGGGGCCAACGTCCTGACTTTC. Residues: CASSEGNWGSGANVLTF.